Below, one T cell receptor (beta chain) is given with its context. Its specificity is not known. Investigators reverse transcribed all isolated RNA, so they sequenced expressed TCRB transcripts. Libraries were prepared by immunoSEQ multiplex PCR; TCRdb keeps only in-frame clonotypes and omits some of them. This table holds some 230,000 clones, 9.6% found once. The sample originates from a study of beta chain features in type 1 diabetes. Study context: In age, gender and cell yields, patients were similar to healthy donors. Study-wide points: Overrepresentation of cells with high TCR expression could result from cDNA sequencing.

The receptor comes from a young woman in good health. The sample consisted of naive CD4+ T cells from blood.

The CDR3 loop is CASSYSSIQVAEAFF. The CDR3 DNA is TGTGCCAGCAGTTACTCGAGTATTCAGGTTGCTGAAGCTTTCTTT. J is TRBJ1-1 and V is TRBV6-6; no clear D. V was pared by 0 bases and J by 6 bases, with 14 bases between. Germline assignment: CDR1 MNHNY and CDR2 SVGAGI (reference sequence). The CDR3 sequence is 15 residues long.